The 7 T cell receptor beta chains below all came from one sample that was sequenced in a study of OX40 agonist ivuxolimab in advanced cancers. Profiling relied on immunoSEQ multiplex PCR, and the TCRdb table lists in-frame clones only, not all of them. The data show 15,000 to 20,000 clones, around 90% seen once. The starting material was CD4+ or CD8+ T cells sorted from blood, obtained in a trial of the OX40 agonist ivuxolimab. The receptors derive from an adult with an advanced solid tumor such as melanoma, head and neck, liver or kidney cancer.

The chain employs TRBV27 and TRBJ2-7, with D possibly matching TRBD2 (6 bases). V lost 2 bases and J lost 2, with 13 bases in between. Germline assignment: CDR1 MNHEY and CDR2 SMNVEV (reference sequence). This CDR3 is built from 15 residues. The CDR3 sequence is CASSLVGTGTYEQYF. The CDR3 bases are TGTGCCAGCAGTTTAGTGGGGACTGGGACCTACGAGCAGTACTTC.

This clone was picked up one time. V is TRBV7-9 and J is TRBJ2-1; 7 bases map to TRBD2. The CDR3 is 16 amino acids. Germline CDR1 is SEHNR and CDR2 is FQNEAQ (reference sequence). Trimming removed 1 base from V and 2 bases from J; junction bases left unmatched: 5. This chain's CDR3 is CASSLDGRHPYNEQFF. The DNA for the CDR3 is TGTGCCAGCAGCTTAGACGGGAGGCACCCCTACAATGAGCAGTTCTTC.

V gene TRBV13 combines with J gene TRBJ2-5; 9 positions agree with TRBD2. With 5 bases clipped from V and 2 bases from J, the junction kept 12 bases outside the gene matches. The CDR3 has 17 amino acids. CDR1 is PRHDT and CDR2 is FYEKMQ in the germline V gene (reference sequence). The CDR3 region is CASSGDRREGGQETQYF. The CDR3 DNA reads TGTGCCAGCAGCGGAGATCGGCGGGAGGGGGGTCAAGAGACCCAGTACTTC. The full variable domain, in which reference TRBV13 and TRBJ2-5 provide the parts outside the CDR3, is AAGVIQSPRHLIKEKRETATLKCYPIPRHDTVYWYQQGPGQDPQFLISFYEKMQSDKGSIPDRFSAQQFSDYHSELNMSSLELGDSALYFCASSGDRREGGQETQYFGPGTRLLVL.

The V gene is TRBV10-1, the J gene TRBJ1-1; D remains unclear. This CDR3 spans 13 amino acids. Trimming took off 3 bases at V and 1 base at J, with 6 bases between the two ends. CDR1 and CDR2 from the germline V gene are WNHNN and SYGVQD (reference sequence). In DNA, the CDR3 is TGCGCCAGCAGTGATAACTGGAACACTGAAGCTTTCTTT. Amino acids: CASSDNWNTEAFF.

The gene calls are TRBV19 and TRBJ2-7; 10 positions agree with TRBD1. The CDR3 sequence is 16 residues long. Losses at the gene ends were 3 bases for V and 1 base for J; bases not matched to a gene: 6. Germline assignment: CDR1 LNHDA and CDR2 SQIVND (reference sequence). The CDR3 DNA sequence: TGTGCCAGTAGTATTTCCGGGACAGGGGTTTCCTACGAGCAGTACTTC. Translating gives CASSISGTGVSYEQYF.

The DNA of the CDR3 is TGTGCCAGCAGTTACACATCACGGAACACTGAAGCTTTCTTT. Protein product: CASSYTSRNTEAFF. The chain links TRBV6-5 to TRBJ1-1, with D uncertain. The V gene's germline CDR1 is MNHEY and CDR2 SVGAGI. V dropped 2 bases and J dropped 1 base, with 8 bases sitting between them. CDR3 length: 14 residues.

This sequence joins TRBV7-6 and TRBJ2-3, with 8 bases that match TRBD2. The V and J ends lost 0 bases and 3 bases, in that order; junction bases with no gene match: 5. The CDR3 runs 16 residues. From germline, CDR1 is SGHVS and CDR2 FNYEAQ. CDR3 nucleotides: TGTGCCAGCAGCTTAGCGGCGGGGGGAGGGACAGATACGCAGTATTTT. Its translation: CASSLAAGGGTDTQYF.